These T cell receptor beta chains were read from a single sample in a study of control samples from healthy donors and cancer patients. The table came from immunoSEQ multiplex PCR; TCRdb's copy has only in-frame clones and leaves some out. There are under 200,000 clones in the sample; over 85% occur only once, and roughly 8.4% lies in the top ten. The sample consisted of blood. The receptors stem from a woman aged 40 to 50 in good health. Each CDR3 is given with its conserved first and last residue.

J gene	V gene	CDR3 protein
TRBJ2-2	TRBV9	CASSVAHRTPTGELFF
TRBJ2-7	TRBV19	CASSSGQGGSYEQYF
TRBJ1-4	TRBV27	CASSLGGGAEKLFF
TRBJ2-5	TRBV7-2	CASSLVGRETQYF
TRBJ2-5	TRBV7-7	CASSLKRTSGAVQETQYF
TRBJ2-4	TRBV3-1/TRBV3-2	CASSPRELGQTQNIQYF
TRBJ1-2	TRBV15	CATSRGQGTYGYTF
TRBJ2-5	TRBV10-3	CAISESRETQYF
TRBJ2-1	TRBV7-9	CASSSTGGPWNEQFF
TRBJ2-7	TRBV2	CASSAWQASSYEQYF
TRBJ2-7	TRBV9	CASSVGTVSYEQYF
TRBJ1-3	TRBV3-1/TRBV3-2	CASSQGQTGWNTIYF
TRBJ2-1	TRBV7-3	CASSYLAGGWNEQFF
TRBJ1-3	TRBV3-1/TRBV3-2	CASSQSVLSGNTIYF
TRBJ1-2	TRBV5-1	CASSLDSSYGYTF
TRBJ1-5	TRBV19	CASKPFPVGNQPQHF
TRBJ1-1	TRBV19	CASSMTVPTEAFF
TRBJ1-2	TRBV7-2	CASRLQKGRQGGVYYGYTF
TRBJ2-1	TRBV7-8	CASSPGEQFF
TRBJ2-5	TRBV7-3	CASSLNPRGAAETQYF
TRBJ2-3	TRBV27	CASSFLDTRWDTQYF
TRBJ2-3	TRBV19	CASAPLYRGKVAQYF
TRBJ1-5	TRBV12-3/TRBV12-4	CASSTGQNQPQHF
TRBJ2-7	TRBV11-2	CASSRNILGDYEQYF
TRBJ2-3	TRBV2	CATSTGGRDTQYF
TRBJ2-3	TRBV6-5	CASTPYGRGADTQYF
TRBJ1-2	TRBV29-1	CSVESGLGYTF
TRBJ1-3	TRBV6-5	CASGQGFHTIYF
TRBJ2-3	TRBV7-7	CASSAGLAGTDTQYF
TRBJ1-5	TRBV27	CASGFRGQPQHF
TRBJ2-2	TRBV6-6	CASRAGIRGTGELFF
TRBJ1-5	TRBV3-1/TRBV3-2	CASSPGFQPQHF
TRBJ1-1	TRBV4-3	CASSRRQGGYEAFF
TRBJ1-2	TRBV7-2	CASSLVAGGASGYTF
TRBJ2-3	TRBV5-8	CASSRSFGRGSTDTQYF
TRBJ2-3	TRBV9	CASSGGWDSGGNTQYF
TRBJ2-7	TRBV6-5	CASSSTSTYEQYF
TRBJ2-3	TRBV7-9	CASSPRVRYTDTQYF
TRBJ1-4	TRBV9	CASSVGPSGVSEKLFF
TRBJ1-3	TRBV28	CASSFLPGLSGNTIYF
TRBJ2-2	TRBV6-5	CASRRLAGAPGELFF